A selection of T cell receptor beta chains follows, all from one sample in a study of chemoradiotherapy in HPV16-positive cancers. TCRdb's copy holds only in-frame clones and misses some; the assay was immunoSEQ multiplex PCR. The sample carries approximately 27,000 clones, 84% recorded once. The sample was blood, taken from a patient who underwent chemoradiotherapy. All receptors come from a human donor with HPV-associated anogenital cancer. Each CDR3 is given with its conserved first and last residue. Fields, in order: CDR3 protein, CDR3 DNA, clone size, D gene, J gene, V gene. D genes are given only for firm matches. Clone size appears in some rows only: once, few, many, or a class for an expanded clone.

CDR3 protein: CASAPPGQPNYGYTF
CDR3 DNA: TGTGCTAGTGCTCCACCGGGGCAGCCTAACTATGGCTACACCTTC
clone size: -
D gene: -
J gene: TRBJ1-2
V gene: TRBV12-5

CDR3 protein: CASSPPNRGYTF
CDR3 DNA: TGTGCCAGCAGCCCGCCGAATAGGGGCTACACCTTC
clone size: -
D gene: -
J gene: TRBJ1-2
V gene: TRBV7-9

CDR3 protein: CASSLRDRFGYEQFF
CDR3 DNA: TGTGCCAGCAGCCTGCGAGACCGGTTTGGGTATGAGCAGTTCTTC
clone size: -
D gene: -
J gene: TRBJ2-1
V gene: TRBV5-6

CDR3 protein: CATRLTGGGSGANVLTF
CDR3 DNA: TGTGCCACCCGCCTGACAGGGGGGGGTTCTGGGGCCAACGTCCTGACTTTC
clone size: few
D gene: TRBD1
J gene: TRBJ2-6
V gene: TRBV27

CDR3 protein: CAISGWGRSGYTF
CDR3 DNA: TGTGCCATCAGTGGATGGGGGCGGTCTGGCTACACCTTC
clone size: few
D gene: -
J gene: TRBJ1-2
V gene: TRBV10-3

CDR3 protein: CASSRPGTGGYSEQFF
CDR3 DNA: TGTGCCAGCTCGCGACCCGGGACAGGGGGCTACAGTGAGCAGTTCTTC
clone size: -
D gene: TRBD1
J gene: TRBJ2-1
V gene: TRBV18

CDR3 protein: CASSSYSGGITDTQYF
CDR3 DNA: TGTGCCAGCAGTTCCTATAGCGGGGGGATTACAGATACGCAGTATTTT
clone size: -
D gene: TRBD2
J gene: TRBJ2-3
V gene: TRBV6-5

CDR3 protein: CASSPPGTGGKTLHF
CDR3 DNA: TGTGCCAGCAGCCCTCCCGGGACAGGCGGGAAAACCCTCCACTTT
clone size: -
D gene: TRBD1
J gene: TRBJ1-6
V gene: TRBV6-5

CDR3 protein: CASGAAPKGGYTF
CDR3 DNA: TGTGCCAGTGGAGCAGCCCCAAAGGGTGGCTACACCTTC
clone size: -
D gene: -
J gene: TRBJ1-2
V gene: TRBV19

CDR3 protein: CASSLTDDSDNEQFF
CDR3 DNA: TGTGCCAGCAGCTTAACCGACGACAGTGACAATGAGCAGTTCTTC
clone size: -
D gene: -
J gene: TRBJ2-1
V gene: TRBV11-3

CDR3 protein: CASSPPNLNTEAFF
CDR3 DNA: TGTGCCAGCTCCCCCCCCAACTTGAACACTGAAGCTTTCTTT
clone size: -
D gene: -
J gene: TRBJ1-1
V gene: TRBV18

CDR3 protein: CASTQNSNQPQHF
CDR3 DNA: TGCGCCAGCACCCAGAATAGCAATCAGCCCCAGCATTTT
clone size: few
D gene: -
J gene: TRBJ1-5
V gene: TRBV10-2

CDR3 protein: CASSEGQLNSPLHF
CDR3 DNA: TGTGCCAGCAGTGAGGGACAGCTCAATTCACCCCTCCACTTT
clone size: -
D gene: TRBD1
J gene: TRBJ1-6
V gene: TRBV2

CDR3 protein: CASSSGPGEGNYGYTF
CDR3 DNA: TGCGCCAGCAGCTCGGGCCCAGGGGAGGGTAACTATGGCTACACCTTC
clone size: few
D gene: -
J gene: TRBJ1-2
V gene: TRBV5-1

CDR3 protein: CASSQDDSDNYGYTF
CDR3 DNA: TGTGCCAGCAGCCAAGACGACAGCGACAACTATGGCTACACCTTC
clone size: -
D gene: -
J gene: TRBJ1-2
V gene: TRBV4-2

CDR3 protein: CASSLRGVATNEKLFF
CDR3 DNA: TGTGCCAGCAGCTTACGAGGAGTTGCAACTAATGAAAAACTGTTTTTT
clone size: -
D gene: -
J gene: TRBJ1-4
V gene: TRBV7-9

CDR3 protein: CASRSGTGGRYGRTGNTIYF
CDR3 DNA: TGTGCCAGTAGGTCCGGGACAGGAGGCCGTTACGGACGGACTGGAAACACCATATATTTT
clone size: few
D gene: TRBD1
J gene: TRBJ1-3
V gene: TRBV19

CDR3 protein: CASSTDITRSCTF
CDR3 DNA: TGTGCCAGTAGTACGGACATAACGAGGTCCTGCACCTTC
clone size: -
D gene: -
J gene: TRBJ1-2
V gene: TRBV19

CDR3 protein: CASSLRVSNQPQHF
CDR3 DNA: TGTGCCAGCAGCTTGCGAGTTAGCAATCAGCCCCAGCATTTT
clone size: -
D gene: -
J gene: TRBJ1-5
V gene: TRBV5-5

CDR3 protein: CASSAVGLGDTEAFF
CDR3 DNA: TGTGCCAGTAGTGCGGTCGGGCTGGGGGACACTGAAGCTTTCTTT
clone size: -
D gene: -
J gene: TRBJ1-1
V gene: TRBV19

CDR3 protein: CASSKAVGQGGDTQYF
CDR3 DNA: TGTGCCAGCAGCAAAGCGGTAGGACAGGGGGGAGATACGCAGTATTTT
clone size: once
D gene: -
J gene: TRBJ2-3
V gene: TRBV21-1

CDR3 protein: CASSTGAKNTEAFF
CDR3 DNA: TGTGCCAGTAGTACGGGAGCGAAAAACACTGAAGCTTTCTTT
clone size: -
D gene: -
J gene: TRBJ1-1
V gene: TRBV19